These 3 T cell receptor beta chains originate from one sample sequenced in a study of shared clonotypes between healthy human individuals (dated by TCRdb to about 2020). The method was the immunoSEQ multiplex PCR assay. In its TCRdb copy, this immuneACCESS table keeps in-frame sequences only and misses some clones. Where compared with another copy, unresolved V genes explain less than half of these, and the others have no known cause. This sample lists 1.5 million to 1.9 million clones; roughly 98% were detected once. The ten top clones hold roughly 0.4% of the sample. Input material: naive CD4+ T cells sorted from blood. The cell subset or site label of this sample denotes: CD45RA+ positively selected. The source is a man younger than 45 in good health.

The chain couples TRBV2 to TRBJ1-4; possibly TRBD1 for D (5 bases). Germline V gene sequence: CDR1 SNHLY, CDR2 FYNNEI. The ends were cut back, 6 bases at V and 7 bases at J, with 18 bases in the middle. The CDR3 covers 15 residues. The CDR3 loop reads CASSTPKGRSEKLFF. CDR3 DNA: TGTGCCAGCAGCACCCCGAAGGGACGAAGTGAAAAACTGTTTTTT. Full variable domain (remainder filled in from reference TRBV2 and TRBJ1-4): EPEVTQTPSHQVTQMGQEVILRCVPISNHLYFYWYRQILGQKVEFLVSFYNNEISEKSEIFDDQFSVERPDGSNFTLKIRSTKLEDSAMYFCASSTPKGRSEKLFFGSGTQLSVL.

This chain uses TRBV9 with TRBJ1-3; D is perhaps TRBD1 (6 bases). The CDR3 is 17 amino acids. The germline V and J ends were trimmed by 2 bases and 0 bases, with 15 bases remaining between them. Germline CDR1 reads SGDLS; CDR2 reads YYNGEE. DNA of the CDR3: TGTGCCAGCAGCGTCCTCCAGGGACAAGACTCTGGAAACACCATATATTTT. It codes for CASSVLQGQDSGNTIYF. The whole variable domain, remainder taken from reference TRBV9 and TRBJ1-3, is DSGVTQTPKHLITATGQRVTLRCSPRSGDLSVYWYQQSLDQGLQFLIQYYNGEERAKGNILERFSAQQFPDLHSELNLSSLELGDSALYFCASSVLQGQDSGNTIYFGEGSWLTVV.

A single count supports this clone. The chain recombines TRBV29-1 with TRBJ2-2; D possibly corresponds to TRBD1 (6 bases). CDR1 is SQVTM and CDR2 is ANQGSEA in the germline V gene. This CDR3 is built from 13 residues. V gave up 7 bases and J gave up 8 bases, with 17 bases separating them. CDR3 sequence: CSAMTGVLGELFF. DNA of the CDR3: TGCAGCGCGATGACAGGAGTCCTTGGGGAGCTGTTTTTT.